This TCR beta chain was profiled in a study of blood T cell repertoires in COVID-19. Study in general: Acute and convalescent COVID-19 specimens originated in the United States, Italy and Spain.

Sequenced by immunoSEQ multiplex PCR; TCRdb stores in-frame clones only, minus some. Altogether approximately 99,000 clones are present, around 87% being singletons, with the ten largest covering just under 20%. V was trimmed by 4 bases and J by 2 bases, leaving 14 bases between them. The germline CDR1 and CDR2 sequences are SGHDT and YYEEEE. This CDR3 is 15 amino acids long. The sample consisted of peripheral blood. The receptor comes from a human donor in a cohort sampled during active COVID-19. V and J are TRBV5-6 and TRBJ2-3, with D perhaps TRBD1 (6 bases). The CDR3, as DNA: TGTGCCAGCAGCACCGACGGGACATACACAGATACGCAGTATTTT. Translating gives CASSTDGTYTDTQYF. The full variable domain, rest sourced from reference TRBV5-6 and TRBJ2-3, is DAGVTQSPTHLIKTRGQQVTLRCSPKSGHDTVSWYQQALGQGPQFIFQYYEEEERQRGNFPDRFSGHQFPNYSSELNVNALLLGDSALYLCASSTDGTYTDTQYFGPGTRLTVL.